This T cell receptor (beta chain) originates from a study of Ad26.COV2.S vaccination and SARS-CoV-2 variants. On the study more broadly: Intramuscular Ad26.COV2.S doses were given once or twice, 56 days apart.

Looked up from germline, CDR1 is MNHEY and CDR2 is SVGEGT. The CDR3 runs to 16 residues. V shed 4 bases and J 1 base; nucleotides not matched to a gene: 7. About this clone itself: Its target is not known.

Study-wide points: For non-spike TCRs, breadth in vaccine recipients resembled that in placebo recipients. Once vaccination had occurred, spike-specific CD8+ and CD4+ T cell responses reportedly showed substantial breadth.

Regarding treatment: roughly 19 received Ad26.COV2.S at low or high dose, single or two shots; several received placebo; per-sample allocation not given. Material that was analyzed had been drawn on day 63 after the first vaccine or placebo injection. At a Boston site, the person donating was an adult of 18-55 years. Libraries were prepared by immunoSEQ multiplex PCR; TCRdb keeps only in-frame clonotypes and omits some of them. The repertoire consists of over 400,000 clones, with roughly 88% occurring once and the leading ten covering under 4.5%. The receptor was derived from a person aged 18-65 years who received the Ad26.COV2.S COVID-19 vaccine or a placebo. The gene calls are TRBV6-2 or TRBV6-3 and TRBJ2-1; 7 bases fit TRBD2. The specimen was peripheral blood, collected in a trial of Ad26.COV2.S vaccine versus placebo. CDR3 DNA sequence: TGTGCCAGCAGTTCCCCAAGCGGGAATTCCTACAATGAGCAGTTCTTC. It specifies CASSSPSGNSYNEQFF.